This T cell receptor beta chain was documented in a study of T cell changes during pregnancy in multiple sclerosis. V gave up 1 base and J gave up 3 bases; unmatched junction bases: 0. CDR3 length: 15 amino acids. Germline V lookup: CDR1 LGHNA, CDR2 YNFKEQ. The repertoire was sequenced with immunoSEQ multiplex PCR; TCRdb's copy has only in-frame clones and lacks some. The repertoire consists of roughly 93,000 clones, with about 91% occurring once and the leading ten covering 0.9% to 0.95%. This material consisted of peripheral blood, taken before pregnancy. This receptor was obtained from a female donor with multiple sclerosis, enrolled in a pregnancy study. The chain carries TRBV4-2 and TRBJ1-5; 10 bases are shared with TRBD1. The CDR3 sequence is CASSQGQGANQPQHF. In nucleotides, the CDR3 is TGTGCCAGCAGCCAAGGACAGGGGGCCAATCAGCCCCAGCATTTT.